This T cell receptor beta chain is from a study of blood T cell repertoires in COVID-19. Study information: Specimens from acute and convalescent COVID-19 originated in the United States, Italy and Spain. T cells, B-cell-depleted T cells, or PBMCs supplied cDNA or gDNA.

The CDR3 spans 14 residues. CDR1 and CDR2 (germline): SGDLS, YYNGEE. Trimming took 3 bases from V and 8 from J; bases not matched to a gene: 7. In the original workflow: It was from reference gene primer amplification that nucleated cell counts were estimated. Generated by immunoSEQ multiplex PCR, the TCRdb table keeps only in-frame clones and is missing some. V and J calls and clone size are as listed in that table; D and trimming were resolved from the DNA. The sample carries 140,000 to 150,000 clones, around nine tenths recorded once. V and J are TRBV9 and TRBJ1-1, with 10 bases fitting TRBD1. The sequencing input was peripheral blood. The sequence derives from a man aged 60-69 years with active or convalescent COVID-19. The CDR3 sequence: CASSAYWTGGEAFF. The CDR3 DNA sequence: TGTGCCAGCAGCGCCTACTGGACAGGGGGAGAAGCTTTCTTT.